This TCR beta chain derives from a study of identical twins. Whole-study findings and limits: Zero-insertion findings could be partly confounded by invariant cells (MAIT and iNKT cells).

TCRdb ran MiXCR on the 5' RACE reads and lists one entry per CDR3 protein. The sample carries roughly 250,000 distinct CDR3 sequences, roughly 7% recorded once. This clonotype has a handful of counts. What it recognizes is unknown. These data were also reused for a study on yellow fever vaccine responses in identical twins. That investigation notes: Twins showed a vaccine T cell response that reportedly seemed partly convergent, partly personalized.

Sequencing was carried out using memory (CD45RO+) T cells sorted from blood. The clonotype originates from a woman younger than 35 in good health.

This CDR3 reads CASRQGHTDTQYF. The CDR3 DNA reads TGTGCCAGCCGACAGGGGCACACAGATACGCAGTATTTT. V gene TRBV28 combines with J gene TRBJ2-3; 8 positions agree with TRBD1. The length of the CDR3 is 13 residues. The ends lost 8 bases at V and 2 bases at J; junction bases unmatched: 3. Germline V lookup: CDR1 MDHEN, CDR2 SYDVKM.